The source of this TCR beta chain is a study of T-cell reconstitution after alpha-beta-depleted transplantation in children. Researchers prepared the TCRbeta library using unique molecular identifiers, the study reports. TCRdb reprocessed the PCR reads via MiXCR and lists one record per CDR3 protein. Of roughly 590,000 distinct CDR3 sequences in the sample, approximately 15% were seen once. This clonotype occurred many times. V dropped 6 bases and J dropped 0; count of bases not matched to a gene: 1. CDR1 and CDR2 (germline): SQVTM, ANQGSEA. This CDR3 comprises 13 residues. The sequence derives from a human donor who donated a stem cell graft to a child with acute myeloid leukemia. The source material was PBMCs from the stem cell graft donor, sampled from the stem cell graft. This chain joins TRBV29-1 and TRBJ2-2; TRBD1 aligns across 7 bases. The CDR3, as DNA: TGCAGCGTGGGACAGACGAACACCGGGGAGCTGTTTTTT. Residues: CSVGQTNTGELFF.